The 29 T cell receptor beta chains below all came from one sample that was sequenced in a study of T cell responses to AZD1222 COVID-19 vaccine. TCRdb's table, derived via immunoSEQ multiplex PCR, lists solely in-frame clones and lacks some. There are some 130,000 clones in the sample; around 93% occur only once, and 7.5% to 9.5% lies in the top ten. The material was peripheral blood, obtained on day 0 of AZD1222 vaccination. The origin of the receptors is an adult in good health.

The rearrangement uses TRBV28 and TRBJ1-1, with unresolved D. Germline V gene sequence: CDR1 MDHEN, CDR2 SYDVKM. This CDR3 has 12 residues. V lost 5 bases to trimming and J lost 7 bases, with 11 bases between them. CDR3 region: CASSEVGGEAFF. CDR3 bases: TGTGCCAGCAGTGAGGTGGGCGGTGAAGCTTTCTTT. Full variable domain (outside the CDR3, taken from reference TRBV28 and TRBJ1-1): DVKVTQSSRYLVKRTGEKVFLECVQDMDHENMFWYRQDPGLGLRLIYFSYDVKMKEKGDIPEGYSVSREKKERFSLILESASTNQTSMYLCASSEVGGEAFFGQGTRLTVV.

V is TRBV3-1 (or the pseudogene TRBV3-2) and J is TRBJ1-1; D is ambiguous. V was cut by 4 bases and J by 5 bases, with 8 bases left in between. The CDR3 loop spans 12 amino acids. Germline V lookup: CDR1 LGHDT, CDR2 YNNKEL (reference sequence). The CDR3, as DNA: TGTGCCAGCAGCCTCCCCGGGACTGAAGCTTTCTTT. Amino acids: CASSLPGTEAFF.

The chain uses TRBV29-1 and TRBJ1-2; 7 nucleotides match TRBD1. The CDR3 is made up of 13 amino acids. Germline V gene sequence: CDR1 SQVTM, CDR2 ANQGSEA. The junction had 12 bases not matched to a gene; V was cut back by 6 bases and J by 8 bases. The CDR3 region is CSVDLTGAGGYTF. The CDR3 nucleotides read TGCAGCGTAGACCTAACAGGGGCAGGAGGCTACACCTTC.

The CDR3 loop reads CASSELAGSYNEQFF. CDR3 nucleotides: TGTGCCAGCAGTGAACTAGCGGGCTCCTACAATGAGCAGTTCTTC. The V call is TRBV6-1, the J call TRBJ2-1; the match to TRBD2 covers 8 bases. Germline V gene data show CDR1 as MNHNS and CDR2 as SASEGT. This CDR3 is 15 amino acids long. Trimming cost V 2 bases and J 0 bases; bases outside gene matches: 0.

The rearrangement links TRBV30 to TRBJ2-6, with no clear D. Germline CDR1 GTSNPN, CDR2 SVGIG (reference sequence). Trimming pared 7 bases from V and 0 bases from J, leaving 1 base between. The CDR3 spans 11 residues. The CDR3 region is CASSGANVLTF. In DNA, the CDR3 is TGTGCCTCCTCTGGGGCCAACGTCCTGACTTTC.

The count of this clone is one. The rearrangement uses TRBV7-9 and TRBJ1-5, with D hard to call. CDR1 is SEHNR and CDR2 is FQNEAQ in the germline V gene (reference sequence). The CDR3 runs to 12 residues. V was cut by 5 bases and J by 3 bases, with 5 bases left in between. The CDR3: CASSDYNQPQHF. In DNA, the CDR3 is TGTGCCAGCAGCGATTACAATCAGCCCCAGCATTTT.

The chain combines TRBV5-1 with TRBJ2-7; 15 nucleotides line up with TRBD2. The CDR3 length is 17 residues. The J segment lost 4 bases and the V segment lost 4 bases, leaving 9 bases of the junction unmatched. From germline, CDR1 is SGHRS and CDR2 YFSETQ. For the CDR3, the DNA is TGCGCCAGCAGCGCGGGAGGACTAGCGGGGGGGCAATACGAGCAGTACTTC. Its protein product is CASSAGGLAGGQYEQYF.

The V call is TRBV6-5, the J call TRBJ1-2; the D gene is possibly TRBD1 (5 bases). Germline V gene lookup returns CDR1 MNHEY and CDR2 SVGAGI. The CDR3 extends over 14 amino acids. V dropped 6 bases and J dropped 2 bases, with 13 bases sitting between them. The CDR3 region has the DNA TGTGCCAGCAGACCCACGTGGGGCAACTATGGCTACACCTTC. It translates to CASRPTWGNYGYTF.

The rearrangement uses TRBV21-1 and TRBJ1-3. TRBV21-1 is classified as a pseudogene. The CDR3 totals 16 residues. CDR3 sequence: CASSKMAGDSGNTIYF. In nucleotides, the CDR3 is TGTGCCAGCAGCAAAATGGCCGGGGACTCTGGAAACACCATATATTTT.

The genes are TRBV7-9 and TRBJ1-5; D possibly corresponds to TRBD1 (5 bases). The CDR3 sequence is 13 residues long. CDR1 is SEHNR and CDR2 is FQNEAQ in the germline V gene (reference sequence). Trimming took off 1 base at V and 7 bases at J, with 8 bases between the two ends. The CDR3 sequence is CASSLGGLQPQHF. The DNA of the CDR3 is TGTGCCAGCAGCTTAGGGGGCTTGCAGCCCCAGCATTTT.

The gene calls are TRBV2 and TRBJ1-6; D is perhaps TRBD1 (5 bases). Germline CDR1 SNHLY, CDR2 FYNNEI. The CDR3 is made up of 16 amino acids. The ends were cut back, 8 bases at V and 7 bases at J, with 21 bases in the middle. CDR3 sequence (DNA): TGTGCCAGCTCCGCAGAATCTCCAGGGAACAATTCACCCCTCCACTTT. Residues: CASSAESPGNNSPLHF.

The chain uses TRBV27 and TRBJ2-1, with 7 nucleotides matching TRBD2. The CDR3 is 14 amino acids. Germline assignment: CDR1 MNHEY and CDR2 SMNVEV (reference sequence). V lost 7 bases, J lost 4 bases, and 7 bases stayed unmatched. The CDR3 reads CASTAGGSYNEQFF. CDR3 DNA: TGTGCCAGCACCGCCGGGGGGTCTTACAATGAGCAGTTCTTC.

The chain combines TRBV6-2 or TRBV6-3 with TRBJ1-1; no clear D gene. This CDR3 has 12 residues. CDR1 MNHEY and CDR2 SVGEGT come from the germline V gene. V was pared by 5 bases and J by 7 bases, with 11 bases between. Here the CDR3 reads CASSTGSLEAFF. In DNA, the CDR3 is TGTGCCAGCAGTACCGGCAGCCTTGAAGCTTTCTTT.

The chain joins TRBV2 to TRBJ1-1, with 7 bases lining up with TRBD1. After removal of 4 bases from V and 10 bases from J, the junction contained 9 bases not matched to a gene. This CDR3 has 13 residues. Germline CDR1 and CDR2: SNHLY and FYNNEI. The CDR3 is CASSGAGGEGAFF. CDR3 bases: TGTGCCAGCAGTGGAGCAGGGGGGGAGGGAGCTTTCTTT.

The V and J genes are TRBV4-3 and TRBJ1-1; the D gene is possibly TRBD1 (5 bases). Trimming stripped 1 base from V and 8 bases from J, with 8 bases between. In germline, CDR1 is LGHNA, CDR2 YSLEER. The CDR3 covers 12 residues. The CDR3 loop reads CASSQGGREAFF. DNA of the CDR3: TGCGCCAGCAGCCAAGGGGGCAGAGAAGCTTTCTTT.

The chain employs TRBV5-1 and TRBJ1-2; a possible D gene is TRBD1 (6 bases). Germline values: CDR1 SGHRS, CDR2 YFSETQ. CDR3 length equals 14 residues. Trimming took off 0 bases at V and 8 bases at J, with 14 bases between the two ends. CDR3 region: CASSLDRERGGYTF. In DNA form, the CDR3 reads TGCGCCAGCAGCTTGGACAGGGAGAGAGGCGGCTACACCTTC.

The J gene is TRBJ2-7, the V gene TRBV7-9, with 9 nucleotides matching TRBD2. Trimming cost V 4 bases and J 2 bases; bases outside gene matches: 18. Germline V gives CDR1 SEHNR, CDR2 FQNEAQ (reference sequence). The CDR3 length is 19 residues. In nucleotides, the CDR3 is TGTGCCAGCAGCTCCGGGAGGAGCGGGGGGCATCTAATAACCTACGAGCAGTACTTC. Its translation: CASSSGRSGGHLITYEQYF.

The V call is TRBV7-3, the J call TRBJ2-1; the D is unclear. The CDR3 has 14 residues. Germline CDR1 is SGHTA and CDR2 is FQGTGA. V lost 2 bases, J lost 9 bases, and 14 bases lay in between. The CDR3 region is CASSLGGVSLEQFF. The DNA for the CDR3 is TGTGCCAGCAGCTTAGGTGGGGTTTCTCTTGAGCAGTTCTTC. Drawing the rest from reference TRBV7-3 and TRBJ2-1, the complete variable domain is GAGVSQTPSNKVTEKGKYVELRCDPISGHTALYWYRQSLGQGPEFLIYFQGTGAADDSGLPNDRFFAVRPEGSVSTLKIQRTERGDSAVYLCASSLGGVSLEQFFGPGTRLTVL.

With respect to this clone: Other DNA sequences within the sample encode an identical CDR3. The rearrangement joins TRBV7-9 to TRBJ2-7, with D hard to call. Trimming stripped 5 bases from V and 1 base from J, with 3 bases between. The CDR3 consists of 11 residues. CDR1 is SEHNR and CDR2 is FQNEAQ in the germline V gene (reference sequence). CDR3 loop: CASSGSYEQYF. CDR3 nucleotide sequence: TGTGCCAGCAGCGGATCCTACGAGCAGTACTTC.

J is TRBJ2-3 and V is TRBV7-2; no clear D. Germline V gene sequence: CDR1 SGHTA, CDR2 FQGNSA. Trimming took 1 base from V and 4 from J, leaving 3 bases between them. The CDR3 totals 12 residues. The CDR3 protein is CASSLGPDTQYF. The CDR3 nucleotides are TGTGCCAGCAGCTTAGGCCCAGATACGCAGTATTTT. Full variable domain (outside the CDR3, taken from reference TRBV7-2 and TRBJ2-3): GAGVSQSPSNKVTEKGKDVELRCDPISGHTALYWYRQSLGQGLEFLIYFQGNSAPDKSGLPSDRFSAERTGGSVSTLTIQRTQQEDSAVYLCASSLGPDTQYFGPGTRLTVL.

The J gene is TRBJ2-3, the V gene TRBV2, with TRBD1 as a possible D gene (6 bases). The germline V gene has CDR1 SNHLY and CDR2 FYNNEI. This CDR3 has 13 residues. Between the trimmed V and J ends, which lost 3 bases and 4 bases, there was a span of 8 bases. The CDR3 spells CASSEDRSDTQYF. CDR3 DNA sequence: TGTGCCAGCAGTGAGGACAGATCAGATACGCAGTATTTT.

The gene calls are TRBV9 and TRBJ2-2, with 9 bases that match TRBD1. The CDR3 is made up of 14 amino acids. With V trimmed by 7 bases and J by 4 bases, 5 bases remained unmatched. From germline, CDR1 is SGDLS and CDR2 YYNGEE. The DNA of the CDR3 is TGTGCCAGCCAGGGACAGGGAGGCACCGGGGAGCTGTTTTTT. It is translated as CASQGQGGTGELFF.

The CDR3 reads CASIDHVNQPQHF. The CDR3 region has the DNA TGTGCCAGCATAGACCACGTTAATCAGCCCCAGCATTTT. The gene calls are TRBV6-5 and TRBJ1-5, with no clear D. The germline V gene has CDR1 MNHEY and CDR2 SVGAGI. The V gene lost 7 bases and the J gene lost 4 bases, with 11 bases spanning the gap. This CDR3 has 13 amino acids.

The chain couples TRBV15 to TRBJ1-2, with 9 bases that match TRBD1. V lost 3 bases, J lost 2 bases, and 4 bases stayed unmatched. Germline CDR1 LNHNV, CDR2 YYDKDF (reference sequence). The CDR3 consists of 15 residues. For the CDR3, the DNA is TGTGCCACCAGCAGTGGGACAGGGAGCAACTATGGCTACACCTTC. This translates into CATSSGTGSNYGYTF.

This chain connects TRBV5-1 to TRBJ2-5, with D unresolved. The CDR3 is 13 residues long. From germline, CDR1 is SGHRS and CDR2 YFSETQ. Trimming stripped 0 bases from V and 3 bases from J, with 6 bases between. The CDR3 loop is CASSLGEKETQYF. CDR3 bases: TGCGCCAGCAGCTTGGGTGAGAAAGAGACCCAGTACTTC.

This clone appeared once. J is TRBJ1-2 and V is TRBV5-1; D is undetermined. In germline, CDR1 is SGHRS, CDR2 YFSETQ. Deletions cut 2 bases from V and 0 bases from J, with 8 bases between. The CDR3 sequence is 14 residues long. CDR3 region: CASSFDGTNYGYTF. The CDR3 DNA is TGCGCCAGCAGCTTTGACGGGACTAACTATGGCTACACCTTC.

The CDR3 region is CASSYSWGRTEAFF. In DNA form, the CDR3 reads TGTGCCAGCAGTTACTCCTGGGGTCGGACTGAAGCTTTCTTT. This rearrangement joins TRBV6-2 or TRBV6-3 to TRBJ1-1, with D unclear. Germline CDR1 MNHEY, CDR2 SVGEGT. This CDR3 region has 14 residues. The V and J ends lost 0 bases and 5 bases respectively, with 10 bases between them.

The chain couples TRBV6-5 to TRBJ1-4, with TRBD1 matching 9 bases. V shed 6 bases and J 8 bases; nucleotides not matched to a gene: 7. The germline V gene encodes CDR1 MNHEY and CDR2 SVGAGI. There are 14 residues in the CDR3. The CDR3 sequence: CASSHRGRGEKLFF. The CDR3 DNA is TGTGCCAGCAGCCACAGGGGGCGGGGGGAAAAACTGTTTTTT.

V usage is TRBV2 and J usage is TRBJ1-2; 9 bases are a match to TRBD1. There are 15 residues in the CDR3. V shed 8 bases, J shed 8 bases, and the junction held 15 bases outside the gene matches. Germline V gene sequence: CDR1 SNHLY, CDR2 FYNNEI. The CDR3 sequence: CASGHRGRAADGYTF. As DNA, the CDR3 is TGTGCCAGCGGCCACAGGGGGCGGGCCGCGGACGGCTACACCTTC. Filled out from reference TRBV2 and TRBJ1-2, the complete variable domain reads EPEVTQTPSHQVTQMGQEVILRCVPISNHLYFYWYRQILGQKVEFLVSFYNNEISEKSEIFDDQFSVERPDGSNFTLKIRSTKLEDSAMYFCASGHRGRAADGYTFGSGTRLTVV.